This T cell receptor beta chain was obtained from a study of monozygotic twins with inflammatory bowel disease. The CDR3 extends over 18 amino acids. Germline CDR1 SGHVS, CDR2 FQNEAQ. Per-sample cDNA came from eight separate reactions. Molecular identifiers with 6-nucleotide sample barcodes were added during cDNA synthesis via template switching. With the 5' RACE reads reprocessed, TCRdb shows one record per CDR3 protein and no DNA. Recorded for this sample: approximately 200,000 distinct CDR3 sequences. The source is a human donor with ulcerative colitis or Crohn's disease, or a healthy co-twin of an affected twin (not recorded which). Material: blood. The J gene is TRBJ1-1, the V gene TRBV7-8; as DNA is missing, the TRBD1 call by TCRdb cannot be tested. The CDR3 spells CASSPGSPLQRPNTEAFF.